One sample yielded the 11 T cell receptor beta chains listed below, sequenced in a study of blood T cell repertoires in COVID-19. Produced via immunoSEQ multiplex PCR; TCRdb's table is partial and in-frame only. The top ten hold about 20% of the sample, which has about 23,000 clones, about 93% seen once. Sequenced sample: peripheral blood. These receptors all come from a human donor in a cohort sampled during active COVID-19.

The chain recombines TRBV7-6 with TRBJ2-3, with 14 nucleotides matching TRBD2. The length of the CDR3 is 20 residues. Germline trimming cut 5 bases from V and 7 bases from J; bases unmatched to any gene: 20. Germline loops: CDR1 SGHVS, CDR2 FNYEAQ. The CDR3 sequence is CASSGGGKGTSGRMPYTQYF. In nucleotides, the CDR3 is TGTGCCAGCAGCGGCGGCGGGAAGGGGACTAGCGGGAGAATGCCGTATACGCAGTATTTT.

The chain recombines TRBV2 with TRBJ1-1, with 8 bases matching TRBD1. Unmatched junction bases numbered 12, after V lost 6 bases and J lost 0 bases. Germline CDR1 is SNHLY and CDR2 is FYNNEI. This CDR3 is built from 17 residues. Written as DNA, the CDR3 is TGTGCCAGCAGGGCGACAGGGGAGGCCACAATGAACACTGAAGCTTTCTTT. Translation: CASRATGEATMNTEAFF.

Only a few counts were recorded for this clone. The chain uses TRBV6-5 and TRBJ1-2; a weak D match, TRBD1 (5 bases). The germline V gene encodes CDR1 MNHEY and CDR2 SVGAGI. This CDR3 contains 14 residues. The V and J ends lost 2 bases and 5 bases respectively, with 12 bases between them. The CDR3 DNA sequence: TGTGCCAGCAGTTACCTCGGACACATATATGGCTACACCTTC. This translates into CASSYLGHIYGYTF.

The chain combines TRBV3-1 (or the pseudogene TRBV3-2) with TRBJ1-5; 8 bases align to TRBD1. The CDR3 runs 15 residues. CDR1 is LGHDT, CDR2 YNNKEL, per germline (reference sequence). With 1 base clipped from V and 7 bases from J, the junction kept 6 bases outside the gene matches. The CDR3 coding sequence is TGTGCCAGCAGCCAAGCGACAGGGGTAAGGCAGCCCCAGCATTTT. Translating it yields CASSQATGVRQPQHF.

V usage is TRBV29-1 and J usage is TRBJ1-2; D might be TRBD1 (5 bases). The CDR3 consists of 15 residues. From germline, CDR1 is SQVTM and CDR2 ANQGSEA. Trimming took 2 bases from V and 6 from J, leaving 19 bases between them. The CDR3 protein is CSVENLRGDRDGYTF. CDR3 bases: TGCAGCGTTGAAAATCTTCGGGGGGATCGGGATGGCTACACCTTC.

The chain uses TRBV3-1 (or the pseudogene TRBV3-2) and TRBJ1-1; D remains ambiguous. With 3 bases removed from V and 1 base from J, the gap between germline ends came to 9 bases. The length of the CDR3 is 14 residues. The germline V gene has CDR1 LGHDT and CDR2 YNNKEL (reference sequence). The CDR3 protein is CASSHTLSNTEAFF. DNA for the CDR3: TGTGCCAGCAGCCACACCCTATCGAACACTGAAGCTTTCTTT.

This clone was seen only a few times. This rearrangement joins TRBV6-5 to TRBJ2-7; 9 bases align to TRBD1. J was trimmed by 4 bases and V by 0 bases; bases with no gene match: 1. CDR1 and CDR2 (germline): MNHEY, SVGAGI. The CDR3 length is 14 residues. The CDR3 DNA is TGTGCCAGCAGTTACTCGGACAGGGGATACGAGCAGTACTTC. Translating gives CASSYSDRGYEQYF.

The chain carries TRBV6-2 or TRBV6-3 and TRBJ1-5, with 9 nucleotides matching TRBD1. Germline CDR1 and CDR2: MNHEY and SVGEGT. This CDR3 has 17 residues. Trimming cost V 2 bases and J 4 bases; bases outside gene matches: 9. The CDR3 nucleotides read TGTGCCAGCAGTTACGGCGACAGGGGGAATTGGAATCAGCCCCAGCATTTT. Translated: CASSYGDRGNWNQPQHF.

This sequence joins TRBV11-3 and TRBJ2-1, with a possible D match to TRBD2 (6 bases). Germline V gene data show CDR1 as SGHNT and CDR2 as YENEEA. The CDR3 loop spans 12 amino acids. V lost 4 bases to trimming and J lost 10 bases, with 11 bases between them. In DNA, the CDR3 is TGTGCCAGCAGCTCCCGGGGGAACGAGCAGTTCTTC. The encoded protein is CASSSRGNEQFF.

The chain has TRBV19 and TRBJ1-1, with TRBD1 matching over 9 bases. With 3 bases clipped from V and 7 bases from J, the junction kept 9 bases outside the gene matches. Germline lookup yields CDR1 LNHDA and CDR2 SQIVND (reference sequence). CDR3 length equals 15 residues. CDR3 sequence reads: CASSIQQDRGVEAFF. Written as DNA, the CDR3 is TGTGCCAGTAGTATCCAGCAGGACAGGGGAGTTGAAGCTTTCTTT.

The gene calls are TRBV5-5 and TRBJ2-5, with no clear D. Germline-derived CDR1 and CDR2 are SGHKS and YYEKEE (reference sequence). This CDR3 has 14 residues. V lost 1 base, J lost 5 bases, and 12 bases lay in between. CDR3: CASSLFASWETQYF. The CDR3 DNA sequence: TGTGCCAGCAGCTTGTTTGCTAGTTGGGAGACCCAGTACTTC. Looking up the rest from reference TRBV5-5 and TRBJ2-5 gives the full variable domain: DAGVTQSPTHLIKTRGQQVTLRCSPISGHKSVSWYQQVLGQGPQFIFQYYEKEERGRGNFPDRFSARQFPNYSSELNVNALLLGDSALYLCASSLFASWETQYFGPGTRLLVL.